Presented here are 11 T cell receptor beta chains from one specimen sequenced in a study of blood T cell repertoires in COVID-19. TCRdb's copy holds only in-frame clones and misses some; the assay was immunoSEQ multiplex PCR. The sample lists some 290,000 clones; roughly 85% were seen once. The sample taken for sequencing was peripheral blood. The receptors originated from a man aged 55 to 70 who had recovered from COVID-19.

The chain carries TRBV29-1 and TRBJ1-1, with 10 bases matching TRBD1. Trimming cost V 6 bases and J 3 bases; bases outside gene matches: 7. Germline assignment: CDR1 SQVTM and CDR2 ANQGSEA. The CDR3 length is 14 residues. This chain's CDR3 is CSVVGTGDDTEAFF. The CDR3 coding sequence is TGCAGCGTGGTTGGGACAGGGGATGACACTGAAGCTTTCTTT.

This clone was seen a single time. The V call is TRBV10-3, the J call TRBJ1-2; 7 positions match TRBD1. The CDR3 is 15 residues long. J was trimmed by 1 base and V by 5 bases; bases with no gene match: 7. Germline V gene lookup returns CDR1 ENHRY and CDR2 SYGVKD. The CDR3 protein is CAISSGQSLNYGYTF. CDR3 DNA: TGTGCCATCAGTTCGGGACAGTCACTTAACTATGGCTACACCTTC.

The chain has TRBV5-6 and TRBJ1-1; D is uncertain. The CDR3 has 11 residues. V was clipped by 6 bases and J by 1 base, with 4 bases between them. Germline CDR1 and CDR2: SGHDT and YYEEEE. Here the CDR3 reads CASIRNTEAFF. CDR3 in DNA: TGTGCCAGCATCAGGAACACTGAAGCTTTCTTT.

This rearrangement joins TRBV6-6 to TRBJ2-7, with 10 bases aligning to TRBD1. V dropped 6 bases and J dropped 6; count of bases not matched to a gene: 8. The CDR3 consists of 14 residues. In germline, CDR1 is MNHNY, CDR2 SVGAGI (reference sequence). CDR3 region: CASSWTGGPLEQYF. The CDR3 bases are TGTGCCAGCAGCTGGACAGGGGGGCCCCTCGAGCAGTACTTC.

The J gene is TRBJ1-2, the V gene TRBV28; D might be TRBD1 (5 bases). Trimming removed 5 bases from V and 4 bases from J, with 11 bases in between. The germline gives CDR1 MDHEN, CDR2 SYDVKM. CDR3 length: 13 residues. The CDR3: CASSPDSPYGYTF. The CDR3 DNA follows: TGTGCCAGCAGTCCTGACAGCCCCTATGGCTACACCTTC.

The J gene is TRBJ2-6, the V gene TRBV2; 8 bases are shared with TRBD2. The trim removed 6 bases at V and 0 bases at J, leaving 7 bases unmatched. The germline CDR1 and CDR2 sequences are SNHLY and FYNNEI. The CDR3 is 17 amino acids. CDR3 DNA: TGTGCCAGCAGGGAGACTAGCGTGCCCTCTGGGGCCAACGTCCTGACTTTC. This gives the protein CASRETSVPSGANVLTF.

The chain is built from TRBV7-2 and TRBJ1-2; a weak D match, TRBD1 (5 bases). Trimming stripped 0 bases from V and 1 base from J, with 9 bases between. Germline CDR1 SGHTA, CDR2 FQGNSA. The CDR3 is 15 amino acids. The CDR3 region is CASSLAPGVNYGYTF. DNA for the CDR3: TGTGCCAGCAGCTTAGCGCCGGGGGTTAACTATGGCTACACCTTC.

Only a few counts were recorded for this clone. This sequence joins TRBV6-1 and TRBJ1-2; 8 bases map to TRBD1. From germline, CDR1 is MNHNS and CDR2 SASEGT. Germline trimming cut 3 bases from V and 5 bases from J; bases unmatched to any gene: 8. The CDR3 length is 15 residues. CDR3 coding DNA: TGTGCCAGCAGTGACCCAGGGGGCGTTAGTTATGGCTACACCTTC. It is translated as CASSDPGGVSYGYTF.

This clone was counted a few times. The genes are TRBV5-6 and TRBJ2-4; D may be TRBD1 (5 bases). CDR3 length: 13 amino acids. V lost 3 bases and J lost 4, with 8 bases in between. Germline CDR1 is SGHDT and CDR2 is YYEEEE. This chain's CDR3 is CASSSAGKNIQYF. CDR3 DNA: TGTGCCAGCAGCTCCGCAGGGAAAAACATTCAGTACTTC.

The rearrangement links TRBV2 to TRBJ2-2; TRBD1 matches 8 bases. CDR1 and CDR2 (germline): SNHLY, FYNNEI. Unmatched junction bases numbered 8, after V lost 6 bases and J lost 5 bases. CDR3 size: 15 residues. The DNA for the CDR3 is TGTGCCAGCAGGGAGGACAGGGTGAGGACCGGGGAGCTGTTTTTT. This codes for CASREDRVRTGELFF.

The rearrangement joins TRBV6-1 to TRBJ1-1, with 9 bases identical to TRBD1. The CDR3 covers 19 residues. The trim removed 2 bases at V and 5 bases at J, leaving 18 bases unmatched. CDR1 is MNHNS and CDR2 is SASEGT in the germline V gene. The CDR3 here is CASSERIRDRVGGRTEAFF. As DNA, the CDR3 is TGTGCCAGCAGTGAAAGGATCCGGGACAGGGTCGGTGGAAGGACTGAAGCTTTCTTT.